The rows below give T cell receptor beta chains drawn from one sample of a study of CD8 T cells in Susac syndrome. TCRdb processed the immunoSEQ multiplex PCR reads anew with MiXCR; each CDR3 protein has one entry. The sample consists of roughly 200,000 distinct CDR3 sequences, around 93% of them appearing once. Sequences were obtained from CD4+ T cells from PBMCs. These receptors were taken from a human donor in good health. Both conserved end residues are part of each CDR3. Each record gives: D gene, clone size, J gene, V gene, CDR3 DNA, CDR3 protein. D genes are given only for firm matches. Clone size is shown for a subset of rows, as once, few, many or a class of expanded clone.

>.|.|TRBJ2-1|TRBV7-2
TGTGCCAGCAGCTCAAGACAGCTGAGCTCCTACAATGAGCAGTTCTTC
CASSSRQLSSYNEQFF
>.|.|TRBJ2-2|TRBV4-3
TGCGCCAGCAGCCAAATAGGGCTAGCGAGCGGGGAGCTGTTTTTT
CASSQIGLASGELFF
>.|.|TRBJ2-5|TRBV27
TGTGCCAGCAGTTCGTTCCGGGACAAAGAGACCCAGTACTTC
CASSSFRDKETQYF
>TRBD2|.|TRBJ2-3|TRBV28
TGTGCCAGCAGTTCTAGCGGGGTCACAGATACGCAGTATTTT
CASSSSGVTDTQYF
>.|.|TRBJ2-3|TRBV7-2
TGTGCCAGCAGCTTGGGGAACTCCTACACAGATACGCAGTATTTT
CASSLGNSYTDTQYF
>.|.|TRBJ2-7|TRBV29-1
TGCAGCGGCAGCAGGGGGGCGGCCTACGAGCAGTACTTC
CSGSRGAAYEQYF
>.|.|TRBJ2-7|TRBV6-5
TGTGCCAGCAGGGCCCCCGGGCAGGGACCCTACGAGCAGTACTTC
CASRAPGQGPYEQYF
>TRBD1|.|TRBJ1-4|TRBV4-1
TGCGCCAGCAGCCCGGGACAGGCTTGGAATGAAAAACTGTTTTTT
CASSPGQAWNEKLFF
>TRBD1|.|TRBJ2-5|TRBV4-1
TGCGCCAGCAGCCGAGTCGGACAGGGTCGAGAGACCCAGTACTTC
CASSRVGQGRETQYF
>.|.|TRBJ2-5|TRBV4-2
TGTGCCAGCAGCCAAGGTCTTCGCGCGCAACACCTCCAAGAGACCCAGTACTTC
CASSQGLRAQHLQETQYF
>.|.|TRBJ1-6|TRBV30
TGTGCCTGGAGGAGGGGGACAAACGACTCACCCCTCCACTTT
CAWRRGTNDSPLHF
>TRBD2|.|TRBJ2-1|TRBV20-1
TGCAGTGCTCCGGCTAGCGGGGTCTACAATGAGCAGTTCTTC
CSAPASGVYNEQFF
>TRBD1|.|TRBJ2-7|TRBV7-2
TGTGCCAGCAGCTCGGACAGGGTAAACAACCCGTACTTC
CASSSDRVNNPYF
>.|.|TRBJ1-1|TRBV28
TGTGCCAGCACCGAGGTGAACACTGAAGCTTTCTTT
CASTEVNTEAFF
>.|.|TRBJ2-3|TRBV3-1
TGTGCCAGCAGCCAAGAACCCCTACTAGCAGCGGCGCAGTATTTT
CASSQEPLLAAAQYF
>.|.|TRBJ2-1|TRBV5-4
TGTGCCAGCAGCTTGTTCGGAGATGAGCAGTTCTTC
CASSLFGDEQFF
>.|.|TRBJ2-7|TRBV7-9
TGTGCCAGCAGCTTAGACAGTTACAGCTACGAGCAGTACTTC
CASSLDSYSYEQYF
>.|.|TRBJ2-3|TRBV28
TGTGCCAGCAGTTTCTGGGGGCCGGTAACAGATACGCAGTATTTT
CASSFWGPVTDTQYF
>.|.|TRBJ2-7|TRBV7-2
TGTGCCAGCAGCCACGGACACTACGAGCAGTACTTC
CASSHGHYEQYF
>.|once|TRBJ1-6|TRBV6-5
TGTGCCAGCAGTAGGGTCTCCTATAATTCACCCCTCCACTTT
CASSRVSYNSPLHF
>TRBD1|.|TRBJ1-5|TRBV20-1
TGCAGTGCTACAGGGGGAGCTCAGCCCCAGCATTTT
CSATGGAQPQHF
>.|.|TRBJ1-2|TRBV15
TGTGCCACCTCACAGCACCAGAAGATCTATGGCTACACCTTC
CATSQHQKIYGYTF
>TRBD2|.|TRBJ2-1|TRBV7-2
TGTGCCAGCAGCTTAGCCCTTAGCGGGGGGAATGAGCAGTTCTTC
CASSLALSGGNEQFF
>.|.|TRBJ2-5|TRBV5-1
TGCGCCAGCAGCCCTGGGTGGGAAGAGACCCAGTACTTC
CASSPGWEETQYF
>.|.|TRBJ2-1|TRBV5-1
TGCGCCAGCAGCTTGCCGTCGGACAGTTACAATGAGCAGTTCTTC
CASSLPSDSYNEQFF
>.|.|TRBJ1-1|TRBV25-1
TGTGCCAGCAAAAGGCTTGAAGCTTTCTTT
CASKRLEAFF
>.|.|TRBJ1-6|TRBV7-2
TGTGCCAGCCGACCGGGGGCCTATAATTCACCCCTCCACTTT
CASRPGAYNSPLHF
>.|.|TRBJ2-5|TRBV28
TGTGCCAGCAGTTTACCCACTGTGGGCAGAGAAGAGACCCAGTACTTC
CASSLPTVGREETQYF
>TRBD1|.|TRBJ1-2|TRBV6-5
TGTGCCAGCAGTCGGGACAGCAACTATGGCTACACCTTC
CASSRDSNYGYTF
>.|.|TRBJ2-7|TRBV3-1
TGTGCCAGCAGCCAAGTTCCAGAGCCCCGGCAGTACTTC
CASSQVPEPRQYF
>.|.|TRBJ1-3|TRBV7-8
TGTGCCAGCAGCTCGACTGCTGGAAACACCATATATTTT
CASSSTAGNTIYF
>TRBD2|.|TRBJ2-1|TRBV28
TGTGCCAGCAGCTCGCTCGCAGCGGGGGGGCCAATATACAATGAGCAGTTCTTC
CASSSLAAGGPIYNEQFF
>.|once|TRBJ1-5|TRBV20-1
TGCAGTGCTAGCACAGCTTATTTTAGCAATCAGCCCCAGCATTTT
CSASTAYFSNQPQHF
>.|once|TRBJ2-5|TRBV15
TGTGCCACCAGCAGAGGCCTCCAGCAAGAGACCCAGTACTTC
CATSRGLQQETQYF
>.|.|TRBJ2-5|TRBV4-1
TGCGCCAGCAGCGAACCTCACAGAAGACAAGAGACCCAGTACTTC
CASSEPHRRQETQYF
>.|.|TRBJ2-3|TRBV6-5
TGTGCCAGCAGTCGTAGCGAAACCACAGATACGCAGTATTTT
CASSRSETTDTQYF
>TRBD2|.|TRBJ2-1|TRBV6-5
TGTGCCAGCAGTTACGACGGGGGGACTAAGTTCAATGAGCAGTTCTTC
CASSYDGGTKFNEQFF
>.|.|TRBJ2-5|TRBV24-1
TGTGCCACCAGTGACAGGGAAGAGACCCAGTACTTC
CATSDREETQYF
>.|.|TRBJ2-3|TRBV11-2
TGTGCCAGCAGCTTAGATCAACGGCCCACAGATACGCAGTATTTT
CASSLDQRPTDTQYF
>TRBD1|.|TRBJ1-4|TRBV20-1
TGCAGTGCGCCCGGGACAGGGCCAAAACTGTTTTTT
CSAPGTGPKLFF
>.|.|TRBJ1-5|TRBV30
TGTGCCTGGAGTGTCGGGATAGGGGCCTCTAATCAGCCCCAGCATTTT
CAWSVGIGASNQPQHF
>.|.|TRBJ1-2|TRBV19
TGTGCCAGTAGTATGACCTCGACGTGGAACTATGGCTACACCTTC
CASSMTSTWNYGYTF
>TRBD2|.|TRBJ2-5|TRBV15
TGTGCCACCAGCAAAGAGCGGGGGACCCAGTACTTC
CATSKERGTQYF
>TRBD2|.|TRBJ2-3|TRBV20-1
TGCAGTGCTAAGAGCGGGGGAACAGATACGCAGTATTTT
CSAKSGGTDTQYF
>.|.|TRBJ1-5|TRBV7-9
TGTGCCAGCAGCTCAGCAGGTGGGGGAGGCAATCAGCCCCAGCATTTT
CASSSAGGGGNQPQHF
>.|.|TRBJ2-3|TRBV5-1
TGCGCCAGCAGCTTGTATTTTATTGCGGGGGCCGCTAAGTATTTT
CASSLYFIAGAAKYF
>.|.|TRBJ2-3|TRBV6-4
TGTGCCAGCAGTGTGGGACTGAGCACAGATACGCAGTATTTT
CASSVGLSTDTQYF
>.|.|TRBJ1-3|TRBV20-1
TGCAGTGCTAGGCAGGAGGGAGGAATTGGAAACACCATATATTTT
CSARQEGGIGNTIYF
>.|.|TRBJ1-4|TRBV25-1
TGTGCCAGCAGTGAATGGTTCCCACGGGATGAAAAACTGTTTTTT
CASSEWFPRDEKLFF
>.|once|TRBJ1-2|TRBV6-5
TGTGCCAGCAAAGGCCCGTCTAACTATGGCTACACCTTC
CASKGPSNYGYTF
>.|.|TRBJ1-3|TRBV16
TGTGCCAGCAGTTTCGAAGTGGTGGGAATTCCTGGAAACACCATATATTTT
CASSFEVVGIPGNTIYF
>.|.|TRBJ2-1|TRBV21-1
TGTGCCAGCCTCAGCGGGGGGGCCGACTTGGGGAAAAATGAGCAGTTCTTC
CASLSGGADLGKNEQFF
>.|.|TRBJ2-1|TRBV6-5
TGTGCCAGCAGTTACTCAGGCAGCTACAATGAGCAGTTCTTC
CASSYSGSYNEQFF